The rows below give T cell receptor beta chains drawn from one sample of a study of T cell responses to AZD1222 COVID-19 vaccine. The method was immunoSEQ multiplex PCR; TCRdb's version includes in-frame clones alone and lacks a portion of them. The data hold about 150,000 clones, with 85% to 95% observed a single time. Sequenced material: peripheral blood, taken on day 0 of AZD1222 vaccination. The receptors stem from an adult in good health. The CDR3 runs from the conserved cysteine through the conserved F or W.

v_call	j_call	cdr3_aa
TRBV30	TRBJ2-7	CAWRDRGSYEQYF
TRBV9	TRBJ2-1	CASSPRDQSSYNEQFF
TRBV6-5	TRBJ2-2	CASSYSNWQTTGELFF
TRBV19	TRBJ1-1	CASSMADTNTEAFF
TRBV7-8	TRBJ1-1	CASSLSGQGGTEAFF
TRBV2	TRBJ2-1	CASRGTSGSSYNEQFF
TRBV19	TRBJ1-1	CASRPQGETEAFF
TRBV9	TRBJ2-3	CASSEGYTQYF
TRBV5-1	TRBJ1-2	CASSEDNYGYTF
TRBV30	TRBJ2-1	CAWSASTNEQFF
TRBV6-1	TRBJ1-1	CASSENSANTEAFF
TRBV19	TRBJ1-1	CASSEDTEAFF
TRBV6-4	TRBJ2-1	CASSDGAGQGGDEQFF
TRBV9	TRBJ2-5	CASSVGSVRETQYF
TRBV7-9	TRBJ1-3	CASSLGDPGNTIYF
TRBV4-2	TRBJ2-3	CASSQDGRREGTDTQYF
TRBV5-1	TRBJ1-2	CASSFSPNYGYTF
TRBV19	TRBJ1-4	CASSILQGNTGEEKLFF
TRBV30	TRBJ1-1	CAWSGQVEAFF
TRBV5-1	TRBJ1-4	CASSLVVAATNEKLFF
TRBV30	TRBJ1-5	CAWTGQGGGNQPQHF
TRBV19	TRBJ2-1	CASSISGSGGHNEQFF
TRBV7-9	TRBJ1-4	CASSSRGNNEKLFF
TRBV14	TRBJ2-5	CASSQPYGQGNQETQYF
TRBV24-1	TRBJ2-6	CATSDSGSGANVLTF
TRBV5-4	TRBJ2-3	CASSLDRTSVTDTQYF
TRBV21-1	TRBJ1-1	CASSKNRNTEAFF
TRBV5-1	TRBJ1-1	CASSLPSLEAFF
TRBV4-1	TRBJ2-3	CASSQGAGAEGDTQYF
TRBV6-5	TRBJ2-7	CASSYLRDPLYEQYF
TRBV10-3	TRBJ2-7	CAISDLSGTRTYEQYF
TRBV7-2	TRBJ2-7	CASSPPASGIEQYF
TRBV28	TRBJ1-2	CASSLLRQGNTF
TRBV5-1	TRBJ2-7	CASSLAGGLYSYEQYF
TRBV19	TRBJ1-6	CASSAQYNSPLHF
TRBV9	TRBJ2-1	CASSVIAGGGSSYNEQFF
TRBV19	TRBJ2-7	CASSTTSGRVYEQYF
TRBV2	TRBJ1-2	CATHQTGVGGYTF
TRBV6-2/TRBV6-3	TRBJ2-1	CASSYFRTSGSYNEQFF
TRBV4-2	TRBJ2-2	CASSQPVLAGNTGELFF
TRBV27	TRBJ1-4	CASRMVGGGEKLFF
TRBV6-1	TRBJ1-4	CASSEASGTGVNEKLFF
TRBV3-1/TRBV3-2	TRBJ2-1	CASSQDWTPGHRRFF
TRBV5-1	TRBJ2-2	CASSPSVGNTGELFF
TRBV10-1	TRBJ2-2	CASSEAGSNTGELFF
TRBV5-4	TRBJ2-7	CASSPPGGEPEQYF
TRBV7-9	TRBJ1-1	CASSDYRMGDTEAFF
TRBV19	TRBJ2-2	CASSLPRLRTGELFF
TRBV11-2	TRBJ2-1	CASSRRGTNEQFF
TRBV2	TRBJ2-7	CASSPWRSYEQYF
TRBV24-1	TRBJ2-1	CATSHGYNEQFF
TRBV6-1	TRBJ1-2	CASSEVRTGTYGYTF
TRBV5-1	TRBJ2-1	CASSLEGGSSYNEQFF